This entry lists 31 T cell receptor beta chains sequenced from one sample in a study of cytomegalovirus exposure and HLA in healthy donors. Amplification used 60 Vbeta primers and 13 Jbeta primers. Sequencing was performed with immunoSEQ multiplex PCR; in TCRdb, only in-frame clones are kept and a portion is missing. The specimen's table records tens of thousands of clones. The sample taken for sequencing was PBMCs. All receptors come from a male donor in good health and CMV-seronegative.

V usage is TRBV19 and J usage is TRBJ1-5; the D is unclear. Trimming took 3 bases from V and 6 from J, leaving 12 bases between them. Germline V gives CDR1 LNHDA, CDR2 SQIVND (reference sequence). This CDR3 has 14 residues. The CDR3 sequence is CASSMTLGPQPQHF. As DNA, the CDR3 is TGTGCCAGTAGTATGACCCTGGGCCCTCAGCCCCAGCATTTT.

The chain uses TRBV9 and TRBJ2-1; weak D call: TRBD2 (5 bases). This CDR3 comprises 16 residues. The germline CDR1 and CDR2 sequences are SGDLS and YYNGEE. V lost 4 bases to trimming and J lost 0 bases, with 14 bases between them. The CDR3 loop is CASSLGLLSSYNEQFF. DNA for the CDR3: TGTGCCAGCAGCCTAGGACTCCTCAGCTCCTACAATGAGCAGTTCTTC.

The DNA of the CDR3 is TGTGCCAGCAGACGACAGGGAACGGAGCACGAGCAGTACTTC. The encoded protein is CASRRQGTEHEQYF. The chain joins TRBV6-5 to TRBJ2-7; TRBD1 aligns across 7 bases. V lost 6 bases and J lost 5; bases outside the gene matches: 10. There are 14 residues in the CDR3. Germline CDR1 reads MNHEY; CDR2 reads SVGAGI.

V and J are TRBV5-1 and TRBJ1-4; 9 bases are a match to TRBD1. The CDR3 is 15 amino acids. CDR1 and CDR2 from the germline V gene are SGHRS and YFSETQ. J was trimmed by 6 bases and V by 4 bases; bases with no gene match: 7. The CDR3 protein is CASSRTGARDEKLFF. The CDR3 bases are TGCGCCAGCAGCCGGACAGGGGCGCGGGATGAAAAACTGTTTTTT.

The chain employs TRBV5-1 and TRBJ2-7; a weak D match, TRBD1 (6 bases). V was trimmed by 4 bases and J by 2 bases, leaving 10 bases between them. Germline CDR1 reads SGHRS; CDR2 reads YFSETQ. CDR3 length: 13 residues. CDR3 nucleotide sequence: TGCGCCAGCAGCCAAAACAGGGCCTACGAGCAGTACTTC. As protein: CASSQNRAYEQYF.

The J gene is TRBJ1-2, the V gene TRBV29-1; TRBD1 matches 12 bases. The CDR3 sequence is 14 residues long. Germline V gene lookup returns CDR1 SQVTM and CDR2 ANQGSEA. The J segment lost 8 bases and the V segment lost 2 bases, leaving 6 bases of the junction unmatched. The CDR3 sequence is CSVERGTGGRGYTF. CDR3 in DNA: TGCAGCGTTGAAAGGGGGACAGGGGGCAGGGGCTACACCTTC.

This chain joins TRBV18 and TRBJ1-6; D is perhaps TRBD1 (5 bases). Trimming pared 1 base from V and 0 bases from J, leaving 7 bases between. Germline V gives CDR1 KGHSH, CDR2 LQKENI. There are 16 residues in the CDR3. This CDR3 is CASSPRQSSYNSPLHF. The DNA of the CDR3 is TGTGCCAGCTCACCACGACAGAGCTCCTATAATTCACCCCTCCACTTT.

The V and J genes are TRBV10-1 and TRBJ2-3; 16 bases match TRBD2. The CDR3 has 14 residues. Germline trimming cut 6 bases from V and 14 bases from J; bases unmatched to any gene: 8. Germline CDR1 is WNHNN and CDR2 is SYGVQD (reference sequence). CDR3 nucleotide sequence: TGCGCCAGCAGAGCCGGGACTAGCGGGGGGGCATGGTATTTT. As protein: CASRAGTSGGAWYF.

This chain joins TRBV19 and TRBJ1-2; the D gene is possibly TRBD1 (6 bases). Germline CDR1 is LNHDA and CDR2 is SQIVND (reference sequence). The CDR3 is made up of 13 amino acids. The V gene lost 10 bases and the J gene lost 4 bases, with 16 bases spanning the gap. The CDR3 coding sequence is TGTGCCACCAGTGTGGGACACCTCTATGGCTACACCTTC. This translates into CATSVGHLYGYTF.

The chain uses TRBV5-6 and TRBJ2-5; TRBD2 agrees at 10 bases. In germline, CDR1 is SGHDT, CDR2 YYEEEE. The CDR3 is 19 residues long. V gave up 2 bases and J gave up 5 bases; unmatched junction bases: 18. The CDR3 loop reads CASSFYQLAGIGQGETQYF. The CDR3 nucleotides read TGTGCCAGCAGCTTCTACCAACTAGCGGGGATCGGGCAGGGGGAGACCCAGTACTTC.

The chain employs TRBV4-2 and TRBJ2-2; D unclear. V gave up 6 bases and J gave up 5 bases, with 10 bases separating them. The CDR3 runs to 13 residues. CDR1 is LGHNA and CDR2 is YNFKEQ in the germline V gene. CDR3 region: CASRDSGTGELFF. Written as DNA, the CDR3 is TGTGCCAGCAGGGATTCAGGAACCGGGGAGCTGTTTTTT.

The chain uses TRBV7-9 and TRBJ1-4; D is possibly TRBD1 (6 bases). The germline V and J ends were trimmed by 2 bases and 6 bases, with 10 bases remaining between them. The CDR3 sequence is 14 residues long. Germline V gives CDR1 SEHNR, CDR2 FQNEAQ (reference sequence). The DNA for the CDR3 is TGTGCCAGCAGCTTATCGACAGGTGATGAAAAACTGTTTTTT. It yields the protein CASSLSTGDEKLFF.

J is TRBJ2-7 and V is TRBV5-1; D perhaps matches TRBD1 (6 bases). The CDR3 runs to 14 residues. The V gene lost 0 bases and the J gene lost 4 bases, with 11 bases spanning the gap. Per the germline V gene, CDR1 is SGHRS and CDR2 is YFSETQ. DNA of the CDR3: TGCGCCAGCAGCTTGGAGGGCAGGGGTTACGAGCAGTACTTC. This gives the protein CASSLEGRGYEQYF.

The V call is TRBV19, the J call TRBJ1-1; 8 bases agree with TRBD1. Losses at the gene ends were 7 bases for V and 1 base for J; bases not matched to a gene: 2. Germline-derived CDR1 and CDR2 are LNHDA and SQIVND (reference sequence). The CDR3 is 13 residues long. Here the CDR3 reads CASTDRGNTEAFF. CDR3 DNA sequence: TGTGCCAGTACCGACAGGGGGAACACTGAAGCTTTCTTT.

The V and J genes are TRBV27 and TRBJ1-2; TRBD1 aligns across 9 bases. Per germline, CDR1 MNHEY and CDR2 SMNVEV (reference sequence). The J segment lost 2 bases and the V segment lost 1 base, leaving 5 bases of the junction unmatched. The CDR3 has 16 amino acids. CDR3: CASSLYGGTGNYGYTF. The CDR3 DNA follows: TGTGCCAGCAGTTTATATGGGGGGACAGGGAACTATGGCTACACCTTC.

The chain couples TRBV5-6 to TRBJ1-2, with TRBD1 matching 9 bases. CDR3 size: 18 residues. V was pared by 0 bases and J by 2 bases, with 11 bases of the junction left unmatched. Germline loops: CDR1 SGHDT, CDR2 YYEEEE. The CDR3 DNA sequence: TGTGCCAGCAGCTTGGTTAGGCCGGGACAGGGATTCAACTATGGCTACACCTTC. This encodes CASSLVRPGQGFNYGYTF.

The chain is built from TRBV9 and TRBJ1-6; D possibly corresponds to TRBD1 (5 bases). The CDR3 spans 14 residues. The germline V gene encodes CDR1 SGDLS and CDR2 YYNGEE. Trimming stripped 0 bases from V and 8 bases from J, with 9 bases between. The CDR3 region is CASSVVQADSPLHF. In nucleotides, the CDR3 is TGTGCCAGCAGCGTAGTACAGGCCGATTCACCCCTCCACTTT.

The chain is built from TRBV6-1 and TRBJ2-5; D not resolved. V lost 8 bases to trimming and J lost 2 bases, with 6 bases between them. Germline-derived CDR1 and CDR2 are MNHNS and SASEGT. The CDR3 length is 11 residues. The CDR3 DNA follows: TGTGCCAGCCTCCGGCAAGAGACCCAGTACTTC. Its protein is CASLRQETQYF.

The chain uses TRBV13 and TRBJ1-1, with unresolved D. Trimming took off 5 bases at V and 4 bases at J, with 20 bases between the two ends. The V gene's germline CDR1 is PRHDT and CDR2 FYEKMQ (reference sequence). CDR3 length equals 16 residues. CDR3 amino acids: CASSPIAGGRRTEAFF. The CDR3 nucleotides are TGTGCCAGCAGCCCGATCGCCGGTGGGAGGCGCACTGAAGCTTTCTTT.

This chain joins TRBV10-3 and TRBJ1-4; 7 bases align to TRBD1. Trimming at V came to 3 bases and at J to 8 bases, leaving 3 bases not matched to a gene. The CDR3 is made up of 13 amino acids. Per the germline V gene, CDR1 is ENHRY and CDR2 is SYGVKD. The CDR3 DNA is TGTGCCATCAGTGACCAGGACAGGGAAAAACTGTTTTTT. Its translation is CAISDQDREKLFF.

CDR3 protein: CASDLRSGRSSYEQYF. The DNA for the CDR3 is TGTGCCTCAGATCTCCGGAGCGGACGGAGCTCCTACGAGCAGTACTTC. The chain carries TRBV30 and TRBJ2-7; D is perhaps TRBD2 (5 bases). Trimming left V 7 bases short and J 0 bases short, with 22 bases between. Looked up from germline, CDR1 is GTSNPN and CDR2 is SVGIG (reference sequence). The length of the CDR3 is 16 residues.

The chain recombines TRBV6-1 with TRBJ1-2; TRBD1 might be the D (6 bases). CDR1 is MNHNS and CDR2 is SASEGT in the germline V gene. V lost 10 bases, J lost 4 bases, and 13 bases lay in between. CDR3 length: 12 amino acids. The CDR3, as DNA: TGTGCCACCTCTGGACAGCTCTATGGCTACACCTTC. Translated, it gives CATSGQLYGYTF.

The chain joins TRBV6-5 to TRBJ1-6; TRBD1 matches at 8 bases. The trim removed 6 bases at V and 4 bases at J, leaving 5 bases unmatched. Germline V gene sequence: CDR1 MNHEY, CDR2 SVGAGI. The CDR3 loop spans 15 amino acids. CDR3 protein: CASRRTGRYNSPLHF. CDR3 sequence (DNA): TGTGCCAGCAGGCGGACAGGGAGATATAATTCACCCCTCCACTTT.

The chain links TRBV6-5 to TRBJ2-1, with D maybe TRBD2 (6 bases). With 2 bases removed from V and 9 bases from J, the gap between germline ends came to 8 bases. Germline loops: CDR1 MNHEY, CDR2 SVGAGI. The CDR3 consists of 12 residues. The CDR3 here is CASSYPGSEQFF. The CDR3 DNA follows: TGTGCCAGCAGTTACCCCGGGAGTGAGCAGTTCTTC.

The V gene is TRBV9, the J gene TRBJ2-1; 8 bases are a match to TRBD2. V was clipped by 4 bases and J by 3 bases; unmatched bases: 12. CDR1 is SGDLS and CDR2 is YYNGEE in the germline V gene. The CDR3 is 17 residues long. This CDR3 reads CASSSERFSGVYNEQFF. The CDR3 DNA sequence: TGTGCCAGCAGCTCCGAGAGGTTTAGCGGGGTCTACAATGAGCAGTTCTTC.

Of note for this clone: At one boundary the junction diverges from the germline segment, which might be a read error. CDR3 residues: CASSPGPYSRWIF. The CDR3, as DNA: TGTGCCAGCAGCCCAGGGCCGTACTCGCGGTGGATTTTC. This chain uses TRBV6-5 with TRBJ1-4; D perhaps matches TRBD1 (5 bases). This CDR3 spans 13 amino acids. Germline V gene lookup returns CDR1 MNHEY and CDR2 SVGAGI.

This chain uses TRBV6-5 with TRBJ1-5; D gene uncertain. The germline V gene has CDR1 MNHEY and CDR2 SVGAGI. The length of the CDR3 is 15 residues. V was shortened by 0 bases and J by 4 bases, with 10 bases between the two germline ends. The DNA for the CDR3 is TGTGCCAGCAGTTACTCGAGGGCAGATAATCAGCCCCAGCATTTT. Its protein is CASSYSRADNQPQHF.

The gene calls are TRBV10-3 and TRBJ1-2, with D tentatively TRBD1 (6 bases). The CDR3 is 14 amino acids. Germline V gene data show CDR1 as ENHRY and CDR2 as SYGVKD. The V gene lost 4 bases and the J gene lost 2 bases, with 11 bases spanning the gap. The CDR3 sequence is CAISGTDSNYGYTF. The CDR3 DNA reads as TGTGCCATCAGTGGAACGGACAGCAACTATGGCTACACCTTC.

The rearrangement links TRBV5-1 to TRBJ2-1; 12 nucleotides agree with TRBD2. Germline V gene sequence: CDR1 SGHRS, CDR2 YFSETQ. The CDR3 totals 16 residues. The trim removed 5 bases at V and 8 bases at J, leaving 11 bases unmatched. The CDR3: CASSSSTSGGGDEQFF. The DNA for the CDR3 is TGCGCCAGCAGTAGTTCGACTAGCGGGGGAGGCGATGAGCAGTTCTTC. Full variable domain (outside the CDR3, taken from reference TRBV5-1 and TRBJ2-1): KAGVTQTPRYLIKTRGQQVTLSCSPISGHRSVSWYQQTPGQGLQFLFEYFSETQRNKGNFPGRFSGRQFSNSRSEMNVSTLELGDSALYLCASSSSTSGGGDEQFFGPGTRLTVL.

The V and J genes are TRBV10-3 and TRBJ1-1; the D is unclear. Germline CDR1 reads ENHRY; CDR2 reads SYGVKD. V was pared by 6 bases and J by 5 bases, with 16 bases between. CDR3 length: 14 residues. CDR3: CAIRPGSGGTEAFF. DNA for the CDR3: TGTGCCATCAGACCGGGTTCCGGAGGGACTGAAGCTTTCTTT.

The chain joins TRBV18 to TRBJ1-1; TRBD1 might be the D (5 bases). This CDR3 has 13 amino acids. The V end lost 3 bases, the J end lost 2 bases, and 7 bases lay between the germline ends. Germline loops: CDR1 KGHSH, CDR2 LQKENI. CDR3 protein: CASSPQGNTEAFF. The CDR3 nucleotides are TGTGCCAGCTCACCCCAGGGAAACACTGAAGCTTTCTTT.